This entry describes one T cell receptor beta chain. This sample is part of a study of T cell changes during pregnancy in multiple sclerosis. V dropped 3 bases and J dropped 2 bases, with 8 bases sitting between them. CDR3 length: 15 amino acids. The germline gives CDR1 MNHNS, CDR2 SASEGT. Some clones are missing from TCRdb's copy, which holds only in-frame ones; the method was immunoSEQ multiplex PCR. The data contain roughly 90,000 clones, roughly 90% of them singletons. The sequenced sample was peripheral blood, obtained before pregnancy. The receptor's source is a female donor with multiple sclerosis, enrolled in a pregnancy study. The chain combines TRBV6-1 with TRBJ2-6; weak D call: TRBD1 (5 bases). The CDR3 loop reads CASSEWGAGANVLTF. DNA of the CDR3: TGTGCCAGCAGTGAGTGGGGCGCTGGGGCCAACGTCCTGACTTTC.